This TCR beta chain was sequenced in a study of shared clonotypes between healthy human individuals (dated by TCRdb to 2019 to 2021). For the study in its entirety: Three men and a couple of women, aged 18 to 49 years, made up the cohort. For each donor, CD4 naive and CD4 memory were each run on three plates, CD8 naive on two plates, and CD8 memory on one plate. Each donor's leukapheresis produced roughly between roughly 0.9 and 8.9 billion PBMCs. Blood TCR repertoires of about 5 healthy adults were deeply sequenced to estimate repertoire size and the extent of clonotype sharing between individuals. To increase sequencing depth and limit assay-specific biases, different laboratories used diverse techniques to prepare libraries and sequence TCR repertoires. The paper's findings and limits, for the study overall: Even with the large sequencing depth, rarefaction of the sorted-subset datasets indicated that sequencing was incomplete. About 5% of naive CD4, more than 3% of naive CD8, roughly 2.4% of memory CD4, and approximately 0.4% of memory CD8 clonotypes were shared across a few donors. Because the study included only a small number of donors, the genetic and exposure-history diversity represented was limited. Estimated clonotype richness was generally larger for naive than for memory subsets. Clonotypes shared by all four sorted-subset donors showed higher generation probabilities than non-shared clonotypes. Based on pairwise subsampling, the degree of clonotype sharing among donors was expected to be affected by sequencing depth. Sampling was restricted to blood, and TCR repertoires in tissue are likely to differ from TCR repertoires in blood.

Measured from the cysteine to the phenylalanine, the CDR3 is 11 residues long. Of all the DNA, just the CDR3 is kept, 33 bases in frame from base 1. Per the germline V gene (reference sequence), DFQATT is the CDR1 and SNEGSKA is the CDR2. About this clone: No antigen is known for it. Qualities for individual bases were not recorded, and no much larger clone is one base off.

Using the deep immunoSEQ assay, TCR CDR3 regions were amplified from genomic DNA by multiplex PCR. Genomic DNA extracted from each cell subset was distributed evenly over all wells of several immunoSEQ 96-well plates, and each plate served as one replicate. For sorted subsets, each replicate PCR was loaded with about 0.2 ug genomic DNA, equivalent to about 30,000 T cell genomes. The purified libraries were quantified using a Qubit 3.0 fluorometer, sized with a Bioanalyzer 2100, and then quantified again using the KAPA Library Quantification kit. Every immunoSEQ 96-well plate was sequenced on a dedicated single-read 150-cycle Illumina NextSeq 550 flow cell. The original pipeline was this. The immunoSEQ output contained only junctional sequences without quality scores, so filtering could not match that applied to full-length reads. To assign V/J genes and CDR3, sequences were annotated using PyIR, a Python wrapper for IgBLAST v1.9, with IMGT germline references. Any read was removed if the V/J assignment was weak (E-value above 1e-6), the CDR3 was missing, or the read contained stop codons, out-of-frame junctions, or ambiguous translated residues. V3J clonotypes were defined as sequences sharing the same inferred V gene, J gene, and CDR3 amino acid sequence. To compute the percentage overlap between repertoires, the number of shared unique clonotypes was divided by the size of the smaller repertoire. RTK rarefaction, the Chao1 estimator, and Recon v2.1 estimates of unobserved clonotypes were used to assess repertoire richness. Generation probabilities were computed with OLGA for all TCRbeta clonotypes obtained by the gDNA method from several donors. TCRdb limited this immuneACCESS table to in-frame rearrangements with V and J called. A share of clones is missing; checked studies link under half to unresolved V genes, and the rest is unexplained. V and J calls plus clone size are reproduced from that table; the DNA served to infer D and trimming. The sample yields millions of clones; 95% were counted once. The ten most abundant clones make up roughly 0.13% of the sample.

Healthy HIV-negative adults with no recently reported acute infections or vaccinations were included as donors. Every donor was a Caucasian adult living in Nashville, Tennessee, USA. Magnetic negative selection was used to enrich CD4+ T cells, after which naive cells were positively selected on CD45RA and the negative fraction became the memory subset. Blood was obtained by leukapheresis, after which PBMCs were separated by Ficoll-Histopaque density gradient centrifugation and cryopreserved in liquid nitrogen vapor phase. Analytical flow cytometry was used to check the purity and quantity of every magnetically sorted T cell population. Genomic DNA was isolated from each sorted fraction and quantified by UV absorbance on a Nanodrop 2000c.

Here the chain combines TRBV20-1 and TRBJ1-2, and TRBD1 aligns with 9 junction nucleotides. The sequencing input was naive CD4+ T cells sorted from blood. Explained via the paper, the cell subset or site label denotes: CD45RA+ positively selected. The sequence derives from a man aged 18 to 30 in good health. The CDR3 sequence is CKAGQGRGYTF. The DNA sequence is TGCAAAGCGGGACAGGGTCGCGGCTACACCTTC.